This TCR beta chain was identified during a study of cytomegalovirus exposure and HLA in healthy donors. Sequencing used immunoSEQ multiplex PCR; TCRdb keeps in-frame clones, though not all of them. The table lists roughly 120,000 clones, more than 70% of them singletons. Among the 110 or so subjects of the validation cohort, separate from the roughly 700-subject first cohort, were the donors. With V trimmed by 5 bases and J by 1 base, 8 bases remained unmatched. The germline CDR1 and CDR2 sequences are PRHDT and FYEKMQ (reference sequence). The CDR3 runs 16 residues. The origin of this receptor is a woman aged 25 to 39 in good health and CMV-seronegative. Sequences were obtained from PBMCs. The chain links TRBV13 to TRBJ2-4; 7 nucleotides match TRBD2. The CDR3 region has the DNA TGTGCCAGCAGCACAGGAGGGGAGGGGGCCAAAAACATTCAGTACTTC. Its translation is CASSTGGEGAKNIQYF.